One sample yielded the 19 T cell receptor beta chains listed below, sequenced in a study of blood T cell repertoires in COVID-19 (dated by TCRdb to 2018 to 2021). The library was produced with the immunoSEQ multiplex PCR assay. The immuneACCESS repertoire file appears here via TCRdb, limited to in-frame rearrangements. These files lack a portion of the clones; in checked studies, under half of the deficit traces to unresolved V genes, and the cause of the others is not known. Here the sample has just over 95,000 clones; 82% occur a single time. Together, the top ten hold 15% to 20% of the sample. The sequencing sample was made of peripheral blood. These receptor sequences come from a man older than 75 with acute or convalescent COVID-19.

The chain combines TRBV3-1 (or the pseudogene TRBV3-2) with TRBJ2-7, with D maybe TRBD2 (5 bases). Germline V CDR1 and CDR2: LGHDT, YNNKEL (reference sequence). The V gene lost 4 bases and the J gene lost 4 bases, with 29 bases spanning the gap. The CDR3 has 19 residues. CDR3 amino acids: CASSLRLSLLGSVDYEQYF. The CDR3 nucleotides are TGTGCCAGCAGCCTTCGACTATCCCTCTTAGGCTCTGTAGATTACGAGCAGTACTTC.

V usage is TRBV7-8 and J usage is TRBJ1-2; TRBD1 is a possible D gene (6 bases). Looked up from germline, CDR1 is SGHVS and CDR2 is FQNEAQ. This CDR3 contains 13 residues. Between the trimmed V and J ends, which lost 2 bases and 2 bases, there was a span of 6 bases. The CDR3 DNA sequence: TGTGCCAGCAGCTTACAGGGGAACTATGGCTACACCTTC. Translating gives CASSLQGNYGYTF.

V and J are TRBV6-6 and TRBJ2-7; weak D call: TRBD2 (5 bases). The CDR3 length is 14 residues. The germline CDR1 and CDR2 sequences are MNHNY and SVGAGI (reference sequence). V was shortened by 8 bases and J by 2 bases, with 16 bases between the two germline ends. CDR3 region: CASGKAGETYEQYF. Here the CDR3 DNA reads TGTGCCAGCGGGAAGGCGGGTGAGACCTACGAGCAGTACTTC.

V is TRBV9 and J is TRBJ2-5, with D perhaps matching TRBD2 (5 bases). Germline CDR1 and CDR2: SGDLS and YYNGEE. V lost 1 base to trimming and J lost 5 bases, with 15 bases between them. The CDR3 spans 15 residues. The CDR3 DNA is TGTGCCAGCAGCGTAAACAGCGGTGTTGGGGAGACCCAGTACTTC. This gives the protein CASSVNSGVGETQYF.

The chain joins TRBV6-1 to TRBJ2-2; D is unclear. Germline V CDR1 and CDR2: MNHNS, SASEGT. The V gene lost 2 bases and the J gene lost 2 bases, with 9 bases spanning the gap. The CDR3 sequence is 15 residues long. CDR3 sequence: CASSELSSNTGELFF. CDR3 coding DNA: TGTGCCAGCAGTGAACTATCTAGTAACACCGGGGAGCTGTTTTTT.

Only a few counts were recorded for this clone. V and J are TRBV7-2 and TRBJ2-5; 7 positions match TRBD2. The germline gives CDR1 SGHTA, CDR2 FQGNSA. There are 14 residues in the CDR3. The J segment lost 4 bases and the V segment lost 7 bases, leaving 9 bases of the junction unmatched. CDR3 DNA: TGTGCCAGCACCGCGGGGGTCGGGGGAGAGACCCAGTACTTC. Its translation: CASTAGVGGETQYF.

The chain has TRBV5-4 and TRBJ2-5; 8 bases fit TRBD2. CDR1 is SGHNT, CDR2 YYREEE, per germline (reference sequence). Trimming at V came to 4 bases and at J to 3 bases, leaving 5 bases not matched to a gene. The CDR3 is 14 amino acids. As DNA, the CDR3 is TGTGCCAGCAGCGTCGGCGGGAGGAAAGAGACCCAGTACTTC. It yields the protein CASSVGGRKETQYF. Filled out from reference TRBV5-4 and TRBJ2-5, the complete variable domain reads ETGVTQSPTHLIKTRGQQVTLRCSSQSGHNTVSWYQQALGQGPQFIFQYYREEENGRGNFPPRFSGLQFPNYSSELNVNALELDDSALYLCASSVGGRKETQYFGPGTRLLVL.

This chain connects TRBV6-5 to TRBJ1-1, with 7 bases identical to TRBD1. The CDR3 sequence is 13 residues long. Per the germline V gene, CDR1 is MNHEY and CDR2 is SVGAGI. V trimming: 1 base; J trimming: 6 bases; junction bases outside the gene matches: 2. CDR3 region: CASSYLGGPEAFF. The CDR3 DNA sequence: TGTGCCAGCAGTTACTTAGGGGGCCCTGAAGCTTTCTTT.

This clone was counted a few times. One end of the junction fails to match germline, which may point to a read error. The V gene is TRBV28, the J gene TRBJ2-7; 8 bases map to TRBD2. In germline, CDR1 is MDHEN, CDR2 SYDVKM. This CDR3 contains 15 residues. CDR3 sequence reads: CASSLSAGVAYEQYF. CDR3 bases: TGTGCAAGCAGTTTATCAGCGGGAGTGGCCTACGAGCAGTACTTC.

Here the CDR3 DNA reads TGTGCCAGCGTGAAGCCTTCGACAAATGAGCAGTTCTTC. Protein sequence: CASVKPSTNEQFF. The J gene is TRBJ2-1, the V gene TRBV28; D not resolved. The germline V and J ends were trimmed by 8 bases and 7 bases, with 15 bases remaining between them. In germline, CDR1 is MDHEN, CDR2 SYDVKM. This CDR3 comprises 13 residues.

Written as DNA, the CDR3 is TGTGCCAGCAGCTTGGAACCAGGGAAGCCTGAAGCTTTCTTT. Translated: CASSLEPGKPEAFF. V usage is TRBV5-4 and J usage is TRBJ1-1; a possible D gene is TRBD1 (5 bases). CDR1 and CDR2 from the germline V gene are SGHNT and YYREEE (reference sequence). The CDR3 contains 14 residues. The V and J ends lost 0 bases and 6 bases respectively, with 12 bases between them.

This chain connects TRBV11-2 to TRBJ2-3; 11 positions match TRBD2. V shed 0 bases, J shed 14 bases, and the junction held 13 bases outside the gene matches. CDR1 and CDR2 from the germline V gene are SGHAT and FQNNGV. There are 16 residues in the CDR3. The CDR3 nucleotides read TGTGCCAGCAGCTTAGAAGTGACTAGCGGGGCTCCAGAGCGGTATTTT. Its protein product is CASSLEVTSGAPERYF. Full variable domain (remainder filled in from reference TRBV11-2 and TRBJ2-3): EAGVAQSPRYKIIEKRQSVAFWCNPISGHATLYWYQQILGQGPKLLIQFQNNGVVDDSQLPKDRFSAERLKGVDSTLKIQPAKLEDSAVYLCASSLEVTSGAPERYFGPGTRLTVL.

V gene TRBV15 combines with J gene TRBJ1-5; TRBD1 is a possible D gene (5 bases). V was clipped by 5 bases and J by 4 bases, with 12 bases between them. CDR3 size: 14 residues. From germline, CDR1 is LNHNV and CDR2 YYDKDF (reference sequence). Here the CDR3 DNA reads TGTGCCACCAGCGTCCAGGGAGGAAATCAGCCCCAGCATTTT. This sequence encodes CATSVQGGNQPQHF. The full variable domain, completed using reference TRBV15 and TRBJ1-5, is DAMVIQNPRYQVTQFGKPVTLSCSQTLNHNVMYWYQQKSSQAPKLLFHYYDKDFNNEADTPDNFQSRRPNTSFCFLDIRSPGLGDTAMYLCATSVQGGNQPQHFGDGTRLSIL.

The CDR3 sequence: CASSRQQHTDTQYF. In DNA, the CDR3 is TGTGCCAGCAGTCGACAGCAACACACAGATACGCAGTATTTT. The rearrangement joins TRBV6-2 or TRBV6-3 to TRBJ2-3, with D tentatively TRBD1 (5 bases). The CDR3 length is 14 residues. Trimming removed 5 bases from V and 2 bases from J, with 11 bases in between. The germline gives CDR1 MNHEY, CDR2 SVGEGT.

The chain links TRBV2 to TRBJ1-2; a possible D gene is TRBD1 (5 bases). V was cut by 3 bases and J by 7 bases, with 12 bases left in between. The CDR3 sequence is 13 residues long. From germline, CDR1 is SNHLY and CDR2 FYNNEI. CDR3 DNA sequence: TGTGCCAGCAGTGATGCCAGGGCTTCTGGCTACACCTTC. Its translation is CASSDARASGYTF.

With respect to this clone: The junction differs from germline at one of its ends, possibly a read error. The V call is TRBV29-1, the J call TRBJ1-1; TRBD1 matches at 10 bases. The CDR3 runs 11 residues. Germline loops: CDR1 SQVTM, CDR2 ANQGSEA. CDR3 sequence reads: CSVGGTGEFIF. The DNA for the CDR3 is TGCAGCGTTGGAGGGACAGGGGAGTTTATCTTT.

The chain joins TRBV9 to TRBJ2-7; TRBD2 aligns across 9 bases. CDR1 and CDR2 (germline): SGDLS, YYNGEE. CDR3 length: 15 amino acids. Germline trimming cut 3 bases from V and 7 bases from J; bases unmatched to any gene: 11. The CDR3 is CASSAAGTSLSEQYF. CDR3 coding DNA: TGTGCCAGCAGCGCGGCCGGGACTAGCCTCTCTGAGCAGTACTTC.

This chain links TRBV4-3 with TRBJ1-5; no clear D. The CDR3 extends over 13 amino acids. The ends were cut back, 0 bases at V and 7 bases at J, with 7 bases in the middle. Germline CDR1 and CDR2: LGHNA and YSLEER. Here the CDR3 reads CASSQEIRQPQHF. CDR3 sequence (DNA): TGCGCCAGCAGCCAAGAAATACGGCAGCCCCAGCATTTT.

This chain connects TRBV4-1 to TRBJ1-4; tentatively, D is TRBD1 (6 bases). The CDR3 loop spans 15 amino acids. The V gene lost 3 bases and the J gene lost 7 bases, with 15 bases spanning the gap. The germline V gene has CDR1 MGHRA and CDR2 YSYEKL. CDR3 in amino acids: CASSQGQGLVEKLFF. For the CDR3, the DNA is TGCGCCAGCAGCCAGGGACAAGGGCTGGTTGAAAAACTGTTTTTT.